Listed here is a single T cell receptor (beta chain). This specimen comes from a study of blood T cell repertoires in COVID-19. Study-wide background: From the United States, Italy and Spain came samples of acute and convalescent COVID-19.

Germline V gene lookup returns CDR1 SEHNR and CDR2 FQNEAQ (reference sequence). The CDR3 consists of 15 residues. V lost 5 bases and J lost 8; bases outside the gene matches: 10. Profiled with immunoSEQ multiplex PCR; TCRdb holds only in-frame clones, not every one. Counted here are around 200,000 clones, roughly 80% occurring once; the ten biggest clones make up around 4.7%. The chain has TRBV7-9 and TRBJ1-4, with TRBD1 identical over 8 bases. The sequenced sample consisted of peripheral blood. This clonotype originated in a human donor in a cohort sampled during active COVID-19. The CDR3 region has the DNA TGTGCCAGCAGCCCATACAGGGGGTCGGAGGAAAAACTGTTTTTT. It translates to CASSPYRGSEEKLFF.